These T cell receptor beta chains were read from a single sample in a study of blood T cell repertoires in COVID-19. The repertoire was sequenced with immunoSEQ multiplex PCR; TCRdb's copy has only in-frame clones and lacks some. The table includes 100,000 to 150,000 clones, 88% detected once. Specimen: peripheral blood. The receptor set was obtained from a man aged 50 or older with acute or convalescent COVID-19. The CDR3 runs from the conserved cysteine through the conserved F or W. The D gene is left open where the match is weak. Clone size is given for some rows only: seen once, a few or many times, or a class if the clone is expanded.

NA TRBJ1-4 NA TRBV10-3 TGTGCCATCAGTGAGCGACAGTCTGAAAAACTGTTTTTT CAISERQSEKLFF
TRBD1 TRBJ2-6 NA TRBV24-1 TGTGCCACCATGCCGGGACAGACCTTCTCTGGGGCCAACGTCCTGACTTTC CATMPGQTFSGANVLTF
NA TRBJ1-6 NA TRBV3-1/TRBV3-2 TGTGCCAGCTTAGCGGGTAGTAAGAATTCACCCCTCCACTTT CASLAGSKNSPLHF
NA TRBJ2-7 NA TRBV11-2 TGTGCCAGCAGCTTATGGCTAGTCAACGAGCAGTACTTC CASSLWLVNEQYF
NA TRBJ2-5 few TRBV5-1 TGCGCCAGCAGCTTACAGGTCCAAGAGACCCAGTACTTC CASSLQVQETQYF
NA TRBJ1-6 NA TRBV10-1 TGCGCCAGCAGTGAGGGCATAACAGGCCCAAATTCACCCCTCCACTTT CASSEGITGPNSPLHF
NA TRBJ1-2 NA TRBV19 TGTGCCAGTAGTATAGACCAGGTCAGCGGCGGCTACACCTTC CASSIDQVSGGYTF
TRBD2 TRBJ2-1 NA TRBV28 TGTGCCAGCAGTTCGGAACTCGAGAGCACTAGCGGGGTGTACAATGAGCAGTTCTTC CASSSELESTSGVYNEQFF
NA TRBJ2-2 few TRBV4-2 TGTGCCAGCAGCCAAGAGGGGACTACCGGGGAGCTGTTTTTT CASSQEGTTGELFF
TRBD1 TRBJ2-5 NA TRBV3-1/TRBV3-2 TGTGCCAGCAGCCCAGGATACAGGGGAGAGACCCAGTACTTC CASSPGYRGETQYF
NA TRBJ1-1 NA TRBV10-3 TGTGCCATCAGTGTTCGGGTCATGAACACTGAAGCTTTCTTT CAISVRVMNTEAFF
NA TRBJ2-2 few TRBV11-2 TGTGCCAGCAGCTTAGATTACGGGGGTACCGGGGAGCTGTTTTTT CASSLDYGGTGELFF
NA TRBJ2-5 NA TRBV6-5 TGTGCCAGCAGCTGGGTGACACAAGAGACCCAGTACTTC CASSWVTQETQYF
TRBD1 TRBJ1-5 NA TRBV3-1/TRBV3-2 TGTGCCAGCAGCCTCTGGGGCAGGGGGGATCAGCCCCAGCATTTT CASSLWGRGDQPQHF
NA TRBJ1-1 NA TRBV28 TGTGCCAGCATACGGGGGGCGGCGACTGAAGCTTTCTTT CASIRGAATEAFF
NA TRBJ2-3 NA TRBV15 TGTGCCACCAGCAGTCCAATTCGCCAGGGACTCCAGTCGAGGACAGATACGCAGTATTTT CATSSPIRQGLQSRTDTQYF
TRBD2 TRBJ2-7 NA TRBV5-1 TGCGCCAGCAGCTGGGGACTAGCCTACGAGCAGTACTTC CASSWGLAYEQYF
NA TRBJ1-1 once TRBV5-6 TGTGCCAGCAGCTTCGTGAACACTGAAGCTTTCTTT CASSFVNTEAFF
NA TRBJ1-5 NA TRBV11-2 TGTGCCAGCAGCTTGGGGCAGCGGGTACATAATAGCAATCAGCCCCAGCATTTT CASSLGQRVHNSNQPQHF
NA TRBJ1-2 NA TRBV5-4 TGTGCCAGCAGCTTGTCGGCGGGGGGTAATTATGGCTACACCTTC CASSLSAGGNYGYTF
NA TRBJ2-3 NA TRBV3-1/TRBV3-2 TGTGCCAGCAGCCGCAGACACATCACAGATACGCAGTATTTT CASSRRHITDTQYF
TRBD1 TRBJ1-5 NA TRBV19 TGTGCCAGTAGTTTTACAGGGGCAGGCAATCAGCCCCAGCATTTT CASSFTGAGNQPQHF
NA TRBJ1-4 NA TRBV2 TGTGCCAGCAGTGATAGGGGCGCTTATGCAACTAATGAAAAACTGTTTTTT CASSDRGAYATNEKLFF
NA TRBJ1-6 NA TRBV7-2 TGTGCCAGCAGCTTAGATCCCCAGGCGGGAAATAATTCACCCCTCCACTTT CASSLDPQAGNNSPLHF
TRBD1 TRBJ1-2 few TRBV9 TGTGCCAGCACTCGACAGGGGGCTGGCGGCTACACCTTC CASTRQGAGGYTF
TRBD1 TRBJ1-1 NA TRBV6-1 TGTGCCAGCAGTGAGAGCTACAGGGGATCGACTGAAGCTTTCTTT CASSESYRGSTEAFF
TRBD1 TRBJ1-1 NA TRBV11-3 TGTGCCAGCAGCTCAGGACAGGGGACAGTGAACACTGAAGCTTTCTTT CASSSGQGTVNTEAFF
NA TRBJ2-6 NA TRBV5-1 TGCGCCAGCAGCTTGACAGGGTCTGGGGCCAACGTCCTGACTTTC CASSLTGSGANVLTF
NA TRBJ1-3 NA TRBV28 TGTGCCAGCAGTTTCCTTAGAAACACCATATATTTT CASSFLRNTIYF
TRBD2 TRBJ2-1 NA TRBV27 TGTGCCAGCAGTTTTGAGGGACTAGCTGCTAATGAGCAGTTCTTC CASSFEGLAANEQFF
NA TRBJ1-1 NA TRBV19 TGTGCCAGTAGTATAATTGGAGGAGAGAACACTGAAGCTTTCTTT CASSIIGGENTEAFF